This section outlines one T cell receptor (beta chain) sequence together with its context. Its antigen is not known. This CDR3 has 14 residues. cDNA libraries for TCR alpha and TCR beta, carrying sample barcodes and UMIs, came from 5'RACE with constant-segment primers. TCRdb independently ran MiXCR on the 5' RACE reads; one entry per CDR3 protein. The top ten clones hold 8.5% to 10% of a sample with around 450,000 distinct CDR3 sequences, 20% to 25% of them seen once. The record originates from a study of T-cell memory formation after mild COVID-19. Looking at the study overall: Largely donor-specific TCR clusters were found.

Regarding the study as a whole: Clonal second-wave expansions that peaked on day 37 had unconfirmed SARS-CoV-2 specificity. Later expanders leaned toward CD4+, whereas clones contracting from day 15 to 85 were balanced CD4/CD8.

Sequenced sample: PBMCs or a T cell subset sorted from them (not recorded which). The V and J genes are TRBV21-1 and TRBJ2-7; the D call of TRBD2 is as the table states it, not checked on the DNA. TRBV21-1 is noted as a pseudogene. The origin of this receptor is an adult woman who had mild COVID-19 (a few samples of this study predate the infection). Cell type and time point are not known. CDR3 nucleotides: TGTGCCAGCAACCCGGGACTAGTTTCCTACGAGCAGTACTTC. As protein: CASNPGLVSYEQYF.